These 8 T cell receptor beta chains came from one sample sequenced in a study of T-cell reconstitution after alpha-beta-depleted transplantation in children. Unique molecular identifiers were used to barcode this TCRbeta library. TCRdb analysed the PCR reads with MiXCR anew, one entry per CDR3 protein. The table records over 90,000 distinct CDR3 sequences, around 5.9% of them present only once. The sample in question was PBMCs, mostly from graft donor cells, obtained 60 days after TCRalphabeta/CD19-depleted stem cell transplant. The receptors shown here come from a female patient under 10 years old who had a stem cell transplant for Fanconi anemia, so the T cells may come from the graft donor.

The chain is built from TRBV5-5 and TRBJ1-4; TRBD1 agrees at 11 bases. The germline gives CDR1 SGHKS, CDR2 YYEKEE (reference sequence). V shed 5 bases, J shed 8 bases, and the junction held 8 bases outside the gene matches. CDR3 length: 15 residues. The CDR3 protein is CASSPGQGAWEKLFF. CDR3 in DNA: TGTGCCAGCAGTCCTGGACAGGGGGCTTGGGAAAAACTGTTTTTT.

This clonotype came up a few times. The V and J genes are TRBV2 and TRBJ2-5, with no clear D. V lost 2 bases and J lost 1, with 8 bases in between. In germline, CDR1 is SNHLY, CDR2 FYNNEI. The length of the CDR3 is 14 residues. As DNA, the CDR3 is TGTGCCAGCAGTGAACAACGGCCCCAAGAGACCCAGTACTTC. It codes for CASSEQRPQETQYF.

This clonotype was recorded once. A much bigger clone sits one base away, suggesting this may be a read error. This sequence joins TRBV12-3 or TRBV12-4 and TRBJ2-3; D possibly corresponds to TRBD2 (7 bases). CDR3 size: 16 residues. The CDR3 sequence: CASSSLRGAGTHTQYF. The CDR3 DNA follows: TGTGCCAGCAGTTCCTTACGGGGGGCCGGCACACATACGCAGTATTTT.

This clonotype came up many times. The CDR3 nucleotides are TGTGCCAGCAGTTTAAGTGTCAGCTCCTACGAGCAGTACTTC. Residues: CASSLSVSSYEQYF. This chain joins TRBV28 and TRBJ2-7, with unresolved D. The germline CDR1 and CDR2 sequences are MDHEN and SYDVKM. The length of the CDR3 is 14 residues. The V gene lost 2 bases and the J gene lost 0 bases, with 8 bases spanning the gap.

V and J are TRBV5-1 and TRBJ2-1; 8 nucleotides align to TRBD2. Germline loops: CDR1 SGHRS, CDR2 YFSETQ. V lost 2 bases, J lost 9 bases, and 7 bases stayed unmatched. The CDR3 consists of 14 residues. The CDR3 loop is CASSFLGLEGEQFF. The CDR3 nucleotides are TGCGCCAGCAGCTTCTTGGGACTAGAGGGTGAGCAGTTCTTC.

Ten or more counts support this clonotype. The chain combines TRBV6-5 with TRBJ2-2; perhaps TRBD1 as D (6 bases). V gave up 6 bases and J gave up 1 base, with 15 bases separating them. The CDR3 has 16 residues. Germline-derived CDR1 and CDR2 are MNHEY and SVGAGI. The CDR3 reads CASRSRAQGNTGELFF. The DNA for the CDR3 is TGTGCCAGCAGATCCCGGGCACAGGGGAACACCGGGGAGCTGTTTTTT.

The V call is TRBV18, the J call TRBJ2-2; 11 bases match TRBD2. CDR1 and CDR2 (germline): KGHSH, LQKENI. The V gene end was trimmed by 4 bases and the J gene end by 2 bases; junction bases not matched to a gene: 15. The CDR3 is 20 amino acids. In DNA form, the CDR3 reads TGTGCCAGCTCACATACAGGGCTATCCGGGACTAGCGGTAACACCGGGGAGCTGTTTTTT. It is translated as CASSHTGLSGTSGNTGELFF. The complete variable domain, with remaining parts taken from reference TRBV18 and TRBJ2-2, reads NAGVMQNPRHLVRRRGQEARLRCSPMKGHSHVYWYRQLPEEGLKFMVYLQKENIIDESGMPKERFSAEFPKEGPSILRIQQVVRGDSAAYFCASSHTGLSGTSGNTGELFFGEGSRLTVL.

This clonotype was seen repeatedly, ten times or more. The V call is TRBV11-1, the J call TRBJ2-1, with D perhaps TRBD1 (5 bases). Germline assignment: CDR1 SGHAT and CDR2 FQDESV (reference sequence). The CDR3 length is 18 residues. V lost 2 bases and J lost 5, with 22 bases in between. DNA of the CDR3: TGTGCCAGCAGCTTATGGGGCACCTCTGCAACTATCGACAATGAGCAGTTCTTC. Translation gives CASSLWGTSATIDNEQFF.